Listed below are T cell receptor beta chains from one sample, sequenced in a study of control samples from healthy donors and cancer patients. Using immunoSEQ multiplex PCR, the repertoire was profiled, and TCRdb retains in-frame clones only, with some absent. Altogether tens of thousands of clones are present, about 87% being singletons, with the ten largest covering 1.9%. The sequencing input was PBMCs. Receptor source: a woman aged 55 to 70 with head and neck cancer. Each CDR3 is given with its conserved first and last residue. Each record gives: J gene, D gene, V gene, clone size, CDR3 protein, CDR3 DNA. The D gene is left open where the match is weak. Where a row states a size, it is once, few, many or the class of an expanded clone; other rows omit it.

j_call: TRBJ2-1
d_call: TRBD1
v_call: TRBV7-2
clone_size: once
cdr3_aa: CASSLDAGGTFYNEQFF
cdr3_nt: TGTGCCAGCAGCTTGGACGCAGGGGGCACTTTCTACAATGAGCAGTTCTTC

j_call: TRBJ2-2
d_call: TRBD1
v_call: TRBV7-2
clone_size: -
cdr3_aa: CASSLAGTGVIGELFF
cdr3_nt: TGTGCCAGCAGCTTGGCCGGGACAGGGGTGATCGGGGAGCTGTTTTTT

j_call: TRBJ1-2
d_call: -
v_call: TRBV7-4
clone_size: once
cdr3_aa: CASTFYTF
cdr3_nt: TGTGCCAGCACCTTCTACACCTTC

j_call: TRBJ2-5
d_call: -
v_call: TRBV30
clone_size: -
cdr3_aa: CAWSKTSWETQYF
cdr3_nt: TGTGCCTGGAGTAAGACTAGTTGGGAGACCCAGTACTTC

j_call: TRBJ2-1
d_call: -
v_call: TRBV30
clone_size: -
cdr3_aa: CAWSVGLYNEQFF
cdr3_nt: TGTGCCTGGAGTGTGGGACTCTACAATGAGCAGTTCTTC

j_call: TRBJ2-1
d_call: TRBD1
v_call: TRBV3-1/TRBV3-2
clone_size: -
cdr3_aa: CASSQGTGQGAYNEQFF
cdr3_nt: TGTGCCAGCAGCCAAGGTACAGGACAGGGGGCCTACAATGAGCAGTTCTTC

j_call: TRBJ1-1
d_call: TRBD1
v_call: TRBV7-2
clone_size: -
cdr3_aa: CASSSIQGTEAFF
cdr3_nt: TGTGCCAGCAGCTCCATACAGGGGACTGAAGCTTTCTTT

j_call: TRBJ2-7
d_call: -
v_call: TRBV11-3
clone_size: few
cdr3_aa: CASSLDQNTFEQYF
cdr3_nt: TGTGCCAGCAGCTTAGACCAGAATACCTTCGAGCAGTACTTC

j_call: TRBJ2-2
d_call: -
v_call: TRBV6-1
clone_size: -
cdr3_aa: CASSENPPPGELFF
cdr3_nt: TGTGCCAGCAGTGAAAACCCGCCCCCCGGGGAGCTGTTTTTT

j_call: TRBJ1-4
d_call: -
v_call: TRBV9
clone_size: -
cdr3_aa: CASSVVALSSRGVNEKLFF
cdr3_nt: TGTGCCAGCAGCGTAGTGGCCTTGTCTTCGCGGGGGGTAAATGAAAAACTGTTTTTT

j_call: TRBJ1-2
d_call: -
v_call: TRBV7-5
clone_size: -
cdr3_aa: CARSTRLSYGYTF
cdr3_nt: TGTGCCAGAAGCACCAGGCTCAGCTATGGCTACACCTTC

j_call: TRBJ1-2
d_call: -
v_call: TRBV6-2/TRBV6-3
clone_size: -
cdr3_aa: CASSYSSKGGYTF
cdr3_nt: TGTGCCAGCAGTTACTCGAGTAAGGGGGGCTACACCTTC

j_call: TRBJ2-1
d_call: TRBD2
v_call: TRBV12-5
clone_size: -
cdr3_aa: CASGLLPSGSANEQFF
cdr3_nt: TGTGCTAGTGGTTTGCTACCTAGCGGGAGTGCAAATGAGCAGTTCTTC

j_call: TRBJ1-5
d_call: -
v_call: TRBV28
clone_size: once
cdr3_aa: CASSFPLTPGDDNNQPQHF
cdr3_nt: TGTGCCAGCAGTTTTCCACTAACCCCAGGGGATGATAACAATCAGCCCCAGCATTTT

j_call: TRBJ2-3
d_call: -
v_call: TRBV7-9
clone_size: -
cdr3_aa: CASSLDGITDTQYF
cdr3_nt: TGTGCCAGCAGCTTAGATGGGATCACAGATACGCAGTATTTT

j_call: TRBJ1-2
d_call: -
v_call: TRBV5-6
clone_size: -
cdr3_aa: CASSLRGGVGYTF
cdr3_nt: TGTGCCAGCAGCTTGAGGGGCGGAGTCGGCTACACCTTC

j_call: TRBJ2-7
d_call: TRBD1
v_call: TRBV12-3/TRBV12-4
clone_size: -
cdr3_aa: CASSQGQSYEQYF
cdr3_nt: TGTGCCAGCAGTCAGGGACAGTCCTACGAGCAGTACTTC

j_call: TRBJ2-5
d_call: -
v_call: TRBV7-2
clone_size: -
cdr3_aa: CASSLIAGLETQYF
cdr3_nt: TGTGCCAGCAGCTTAATTGCGGGATTAGAGACCCAGTACTTC

j_call: TRBJ1-1
d_call: TRBD1
v_call: TRBV11-2
clone_size: -
cdr3_aa: CASSSRQGGDRTEAFF
cdr3_nt: TGTGCCAGCAGCTCGCGACAGGGGGGGGATCGCACTGAAGCTTTCTTT